The clone carrying this TCR beta chain was detected only a few times. The record originates from a study of regulatory T cells in long-lasting Graves disease. CDR3-region Arm-PCR and iRepertoire HTBI primers produced the TCR beta libraries. MiXCR, applied by TCRdb to the multiplex PCR reads, yields one record per CDR3 protein. The sample includes hundreds of thousands of distinct CDR3 sequences, around 17% of them seen just once. Described time point: newly diagnosed GD, antithyroid drugs for less than 3 months. PBMC-derived RNA was used for the TCR library. In this cohort, patients came from an endocrinology department located in Xi'an, China. This sample was shared with a second study, whose subject was T cells in Graves' hyperthyroidism and ophthalmopathy.

Here the sequenced sample was peripheral blood mononuclear cells (PBMCs), taken at new diagnosis, from a patient treated with antithyroid drugs. The clonotype was recovered from a woman in her twenties or thirties with Graves disease.

This chain's CDR3 is CASSLFQGIVYGYTF. The CDR3 DNA follows: TGTGCCAGCAGCTTGTTCCAAGGGATCGTCTATGGCTACACCTTC. The chain has TRBV11-2 and TRBJ1-2; no reliable D call. The CDR3 consists of 15 residues. V was shortened by 3 bases and J by 4 bases, with 15 bases between the two germline ends. In germline, CDR1 is SGHAT, CDR2 FQNNGV.